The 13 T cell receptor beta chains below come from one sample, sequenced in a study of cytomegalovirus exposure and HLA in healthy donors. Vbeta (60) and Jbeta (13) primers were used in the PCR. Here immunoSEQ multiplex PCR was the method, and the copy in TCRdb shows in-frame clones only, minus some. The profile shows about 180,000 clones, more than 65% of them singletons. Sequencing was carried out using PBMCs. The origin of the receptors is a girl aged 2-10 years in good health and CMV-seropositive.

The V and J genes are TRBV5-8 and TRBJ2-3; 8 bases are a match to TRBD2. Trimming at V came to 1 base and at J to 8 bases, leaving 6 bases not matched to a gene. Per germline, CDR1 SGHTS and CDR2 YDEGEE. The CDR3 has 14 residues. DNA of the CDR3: TGTGCCAGCAGCTTGTACGGGGCGGGGGGTACGCAGTATTTT. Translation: CASSLYGAGGTQYF.

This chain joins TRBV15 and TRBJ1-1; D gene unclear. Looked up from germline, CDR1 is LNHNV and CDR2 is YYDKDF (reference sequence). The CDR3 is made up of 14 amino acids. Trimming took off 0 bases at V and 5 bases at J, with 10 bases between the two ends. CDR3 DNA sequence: TGTGCCACCAGCAGAGATAGTTACCCAACTGAAGCTTTCTTT. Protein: CATSRDSYPTEAFF.

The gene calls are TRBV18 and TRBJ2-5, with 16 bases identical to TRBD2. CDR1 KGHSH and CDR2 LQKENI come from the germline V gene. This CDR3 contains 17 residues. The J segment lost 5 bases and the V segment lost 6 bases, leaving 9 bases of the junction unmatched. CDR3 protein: CASSSGTSGRAVETQYF. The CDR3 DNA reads TGTGCCAGCTCGTCCGGGACTAGCGGGAGGGCCGTGGAGACCCAGTACTTC.

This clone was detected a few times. The CDR3 here is CAWSVTPYTEAFF. CDR3 in DNA: TGTGCCTGGAGTGTGACACCCTACACTGAAGCTTTCTTT. The chain is built from TRBV30 and TRBJ1-1; D uncertain. The CDR3 is 13 amino acids. The germline V and J ends were trimmed by 0 bases and 3 bases, with 8 bases remaining between them. In germline, CDR1 is GTSNPN, CDR2 SVGIG (reference sequence).

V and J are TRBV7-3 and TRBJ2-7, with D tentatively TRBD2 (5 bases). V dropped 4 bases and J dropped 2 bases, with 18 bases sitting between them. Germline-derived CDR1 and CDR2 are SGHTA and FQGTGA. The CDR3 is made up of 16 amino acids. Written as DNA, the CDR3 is TGTGCCAGCAGCTACCTACGGACTGAAGTAACCTACGAGCAGTACTTC. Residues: CASSYLRTEVTYEQYF.

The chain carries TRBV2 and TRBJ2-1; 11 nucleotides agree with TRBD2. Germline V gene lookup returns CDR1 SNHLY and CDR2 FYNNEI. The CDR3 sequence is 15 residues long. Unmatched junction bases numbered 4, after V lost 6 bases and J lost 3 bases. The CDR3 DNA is TGTGCCAGCAGCCTAGCGGGAGGAGACTACAATGAGCAGTTCTTC. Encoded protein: CASSLAGGDYNEQFF.

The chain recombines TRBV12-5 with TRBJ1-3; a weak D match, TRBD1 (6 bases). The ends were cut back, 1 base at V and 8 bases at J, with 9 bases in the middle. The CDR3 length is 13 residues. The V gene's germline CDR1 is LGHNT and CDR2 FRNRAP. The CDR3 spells CASGLEQGDTIYF. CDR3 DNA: TGTGCTAGTGGTTTGGAACAGGGAGACACCATATATTTT.

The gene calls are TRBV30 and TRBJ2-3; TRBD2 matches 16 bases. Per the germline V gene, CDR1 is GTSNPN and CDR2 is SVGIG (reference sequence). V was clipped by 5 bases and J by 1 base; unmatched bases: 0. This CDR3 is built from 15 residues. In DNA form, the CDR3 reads TGTGCCTGGGGGACTAGCGGGAGGGGCACAGATACGCAGTATTTT. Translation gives CAWGTSGRGTDTQYF.

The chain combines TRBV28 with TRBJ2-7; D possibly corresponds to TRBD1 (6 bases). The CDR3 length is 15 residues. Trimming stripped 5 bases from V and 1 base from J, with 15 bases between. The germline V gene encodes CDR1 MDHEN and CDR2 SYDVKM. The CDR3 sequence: CASSRLRGGSYEQYF. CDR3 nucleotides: TGTGCCAGCAGTCGACTCAGGGGCGGGTCCTACGAGCAGTACTTC.

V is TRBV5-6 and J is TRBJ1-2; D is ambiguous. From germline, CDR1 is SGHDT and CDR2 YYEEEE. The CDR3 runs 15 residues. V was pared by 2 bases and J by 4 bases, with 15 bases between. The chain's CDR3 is CASSFDTWARYGYTF. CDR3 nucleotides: TGTGCCAGCAGCTTCGATACTTGGGCCCGCTATGGCTACACCTTC.

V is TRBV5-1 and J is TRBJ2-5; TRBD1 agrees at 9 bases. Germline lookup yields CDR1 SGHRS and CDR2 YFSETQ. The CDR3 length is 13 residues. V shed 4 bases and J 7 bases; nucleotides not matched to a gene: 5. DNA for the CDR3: TGCGCCAGCAGCAGGACAGGGGTGGGGACCCAGTACTTC. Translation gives CASSRTGVGTQYF.

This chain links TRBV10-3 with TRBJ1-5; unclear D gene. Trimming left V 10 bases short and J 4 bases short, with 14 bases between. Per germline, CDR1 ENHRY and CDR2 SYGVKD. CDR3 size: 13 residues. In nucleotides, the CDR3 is TGTGCCACGACCTTTTCGGGGAATCAGCCCCAGCATTTT. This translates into CATTFSGNQPQHF.

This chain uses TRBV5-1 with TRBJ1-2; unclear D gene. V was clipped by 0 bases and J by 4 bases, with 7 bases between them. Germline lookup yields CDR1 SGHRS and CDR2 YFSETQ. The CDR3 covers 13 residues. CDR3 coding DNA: TGCGCCAGCAGCTTGGCATGGAGCTATGGCTACACCTTC. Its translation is CASSLAWSYGYTF.